This note documents a single T cell receptor (beta chain) sequence. The antigen it recognizes is unknown. Within one base of it there is no much larger clone, and no base qualities were kept. For sequencing of the TCRbeta CDR3 region, genomic DNA was extracted from the sorted cells. The immunoSEQ Assay was used to sequence the TCRbeta CDR3 regions. TCRdb stores this immuneACCESS table with in-frame sequences only. Part of the clones is absent; in the studies checked, under half of the shortfall reflects unresolved V genes, and no reason is known for the rest. In this sample the table shows around 150,000 clones, 90% to 95% of which occur a single time. The top ten clones comprise approximately 0.3% of the sample. These data are taken from a study of OX40 agonist ivuxolimab in advanced cancers. Describing the broader study: The costimulatory receptor OX40 (CD134) was targeted by ivuxolimab, a fully human IgG2 agonistic monoclonal antibody. Intravenous ivuxolimab was administered to patients every 2 weeks at six dose levels: 0.01, 0.1, 0.3, 1.5, 3 and 10 mg/kg. Among the 50 to 55 dose-escalation patients, about 19 had hepatocellular carcinoma, 15 or so melanoma, 9 renal cell carcinoma and 9 head and neck cancer. A male proportion of under 85% and a mean age of about 60 years, ranging from 23 to 79, were recorded for the dose-escalation cohort. Prior anti-PD-1, anti-PD-L1 or anti-CTLA-4 therapy was permitted, and approximately 39% of dose-escalation patients had received checkpoint inhibitors. Partial responses were achieved by three dose-escalation patients, of whom one had hepatocellular carcinoma and two had cutaneous melanoma. Peripheral TCRbeta sequencing aimed to test whether ivuxolimab altered TCR sequence diversity and caused clonal T-cell expansion. The monotherapy dose-escalation portion (N of about 57 patients) of the phase I ivuxolimab trial is reported in the paper. Broader findings and caveats from the paper: At doses of 0.1 to 3.0 mg/kg, clonal expansion of both CD4+ and CD8+ T cells in blood was seen between baseline and week 6. Low levels of normalized T-cell clonal expansion were also seen in some patients who did not respond. Antigen specificity was not determined for the clonally expanded peripheral T cells. After ivuxolimab, expanded clones were on average more numerous among CD8+ T cells than among CD4+ T cells. Partial responders in the 0.1-3.0 mg/kg groups had among the lowest normalized peripheral clonal expansion, especially among CD8+ T cells.

The CDR3 contains 15 residues, cysteine and phenylalanine counted. The sequence is cut down to CDR3 DNA, 45 bases in frame from base 1. Deletion took 0 bases off V and 6 bases off J, with a span of 15 bases between the germline ends. For CDR1 and CDR2, the germline V gene lists SGDLS and YYNGEE. Patients with a history of autoimmune disease or receiving systemic immunosuppression were excluded from the trial. In every dose cohort, peripheral blood was drawn for TCR sequencing at baseline, cycle 4 day 1, and cycle 7 day 1. The samples were drawn from a first-in-human, open-label, multicenter phase I dose-escalation trial of ivuxolimab. The trial enrolled adults with locally advanced or metastatic head and neck squamous cell, hepatocellular, melanoma or renal cell carcinoma. CD4+ and CD8+ T cells were sorted separately from peripheral blood before TCR sequencing.

This TCR was recovered from an adult with an advanced solid tumor such as melanoma, head and neck, liver or kidney cancer. Recombination linked TRBV9 to TRBJ1-2, with no reliable assignment of the D segment. Sequenced here: CD4+ or CD8+ T cells sorted from blood, sampled in a trial of the OX40 agonist ivuxolimab. The DNA reads as follows: TGTGCCAGCAGCGTAGGGGTCGGGCGGGAACATGGCTACACCTTC. It codes for CASSVGVGREHGYTF. The CDR3, completed at both ends by the reference TRBV9 and TRBJ1-2 genes, gives the full variable domain DSGVTQTPKHLITATGQRVTLRCSPRSGDLSVYWYQQSLDQGLQFLIQYYNGEERAKGNILERFSAQQFPDLHSELNLSSLELGDSALYFCASSVGVGREHGYTFGSGTRLTVV.